This T cell receptor beta chain was profiled in a study of response to subunit inactivated influenza vaccine. After removal of 6 bases from V and 2 bases from J, the junction contained 8 bases not matched to a gene. CDR1 is MNHNS, CDR2 SASEGT, per germline. The CDR3 totals 15 residues. Study-wide results and caveats: Authors suggested seasonal influenza vaccinations each recruit few new T cells.

This clonotype was detected many times. Its antigen is not known. MiXCR, applied by TCRdb to the RT-PCR reads, yields one record per CDR3 protein. The sample holds a few hundred thousand distinct CDR3 sequences, 14% seen once. The source is a man aged 45-65 years who received an inactivated influenza vaccine. Sequencing used PBMCs from blood, obtained 11 to 12 days after vaccination. This chain joins TRBV6-1 and TRBJ2-7; 9 nucleotides match TRBD2. CDR3 region: CASSPRIAGAYEQYF. CDR3 nucleotide sequence: TGTGCCAGCAGCCCTCGGATAGCGGGGGCCTACGAGCAGTACTTC.